One sample yielded the 26 T cell receptor beta chains listed below, sequenced in a study of shared clonotypes between healthy human individuals. Repertoires were generated with immunoSEQ multiplex PCR, while TCRdb's copy carries only in-frame clones and drops some. This sample yields some 2,100,000 clones, of which under 95% are seen a single time; 1.5% to 2% belongs to the top ten. Only CD45RO-negative cells positively selected for CCR7 counted as naive CD8 cells, so terminally differentiated effector memory CD45RA+ cells were excluded. The sample comprised naive CD8+ T cells from PBMCs. The source is a man between 18 and 29 years old in good health. Some clones in this sample may be carry-over from other donors' samples.

The V call is TRBV9, the J call TRBJ2-7, with 9 bases fitting TRBD2. CDR3 length: 13 amino acids. The germline V gene has CDR1 SGDLS and CDR2 YYNGEE. V trimming: 3 bases; J trimming: 5 bases; junction bases outside the gene matches: 3. CDR3 in DNA: TGTGCCAGCAGCGCCGCTAGCGGGAACGAGCAGTACTTC. Translation gives CASSAASGNEQYF.

The chain couples TRBV7-3 to TRBJ2-3, with TRBD2 matching over 8 bases. Germline V gives CDR1 SGHTA, CDR2 FQGTGA. V trimming: 5 bases; J trimming: 0 bases; junction bases outside the gene matches: 7. The CDR3 totals 16 residues. CDR3 DNA sequence: TGTGCCAGCAGCCCCTCACTAGCGGCTAGCACAGATACGCAGTATTTT. It encodes CASSPSLAASTDTQYF.

V is TRBV11-2 and J is TRBJ2-1; D is unclear. The V gene lost 0 bases and the J gene lost 10 bases, with 16 bases spanning the gap. The germline V gene encodes CDR1 SGHAT and CDR2 FQNNGV. This CDR3 contains 15 residues. The CDR3 here is CASSLDIERKGEQFF. The CDR3 DNA is TGTGCCAGCAGCTTAGATATTGAACGGAAAGGGGAGCAGTTCTTC.

V usage is TRBV5-1 and J usage is TRBJ1-2; TRBD1 agrees at 10 bases. In germline, CDR1 is SGHRS, CDR2 YFSETQ. The junction had 8 bases not matched to a gene; V was cut back by 3 bases and J by 3 bases. The CDR3 contains 16 residues. CDR3: CASSWTGTGDYYGYTF. Written as DNA, the CDR3 is TGCGCCAGCAGCTGGACCGGGACAGGGGACTACTATGGCTACACCTTC.

The chain uses TRBV10-3 and TRBJ1-2; D may be TRBD1 (6 bases). This CDR3 comprises 15 residues. CDR1 is ENHRY and CDR2 is SYGVKD in the germline V gene. The V end was cut by 5 bases, the J end by 7 bases, with 20 bases between. The CDR3 sequence is CAISSNRVEERGYTF. CDR3 bases: TGTGCCATCAGTAGCAACAGGGTTGAAGAACGTGGCTACACCTTC.

This chain joins TRBV6-6 and TRBJ2-1; the match to TRBD2 covers 12 bases. The junction had 9 bases not matched to a gene; V was cut back by 6 bases and J by 6 bases. The CDR3 is 16 residues long. CDR1 MNHNY and CDR2 SVGAGI come from the germline V gene (reference sequence). This CDR3 is CASSETTSGSGNEQFF. In DNA form, the CDR3 reads TGTGCCAGCAGCGAAACGACTAGCGGGAGCGGCAATGAGCAGTTCTTC.

V usage is TRBV27 and J usage is TRBJ2-1, with TRBD2 identical over 8 bases. The CDR3 sequence is 16 residues long. The V gene end was trimmed by 6 bases and the J gene end by 1 base; junction bases not matched to a gene: 8. The V gene's germline CDR1 is MNHEY and CDR2 SMNVEV (reference sequence). CDR3 in DNA: TGTGCCAGCAGCTTAGCGGGACCGTTATCCTACAATGAGCAGTTCTTC. Protein: CASSLAGPLSYNEQFF.

V is TRBV18 and J is TRBJ1-2, with unresolved D. The V gene lost 6 bases and the J gene lost 7 bases, with 18 bases spanning the gap. This CDR3 has 14 amino acids. CDR1 KGHSH and CDR2 LQKENI come from the germline V gene. The CDR3 DNA reads TGTGCCAGCTCCGTTCAAGATGCGTCTGTTGGCTACACCTTC. It is translated as CASSVQDASVGYTF.

The chain combines TRBV27 with TRBJ1-5; D possibly corresponds to TRBD1 (6 bases). The germline gives CDR1 MNHEY, CDR2 SMNVEV (reference sequence). Trimming removed 6 bases from V and 4 bases from J, with 16 bases in between. This CDR3 contains 15 residues. This CDR3 is CASSPQGLRNQPQHF. CDR3 in DNA: TGTGCCAGCAGCCCCCAGGGGCTTCGTAATCAGCCCCAGCATTTT.

V and J are TRBV9 and TRBJ2-7, with 7 bases aligning to TRBD1. J gave up 2 bases and V 4 bases, and 6 bases lay outside the gene matches. Germline V CDR1 and CDR2: SGDLS, YYNGEE. This CDR3 is built from 14 residues. The CDR3 region is CASSTTGATYEQYF. For the CDR3, the DNA is TGTGCCAGCAGCACCACAGGGGCCACCTACGAGCAGTACTTC.

V usage is TRBV5-6 and J usage is TRBJ2-1; D might be TRBD1 or TRBD2, each matching 5 bases. V lost 0 bases and J 5 bases, leaving 9 bases between the germline ends. This CDR3 is 14 amino acids long. In germline, CDR1 is SGHDT, CDR2 YYEEEE. Here the CDR3 DNA reads TGTGCCAGCAGCTTGGTGGGGGAACACAATGAGCAGTTCTTC. Protein product: CASSLVGEHNEQFF.

V and J are TRBV19 and TRBJ2-7, with D tentatively TRBD2 (5 bases). The V gene's germline CDR1 is LNHDA and CDR2 SQIVND (reference sequence). The CDR3 has 15 amino acids. Between the trimmed V and J ends, which lost 4 bases and 2 bases, there was a span of 15 bases. CDR3 loop: CASSTRLTATYEQYF. CDR3 bases: TGTGCCAGTAGTACTCGACTAACCGCTACCTACGAGCAGTACTTC.

The J gene is TRBJ1-1, the V gene TRBV19; D perhaps matches TRBD1 (6 bases). The CDR3 is made up of 15 amino acids. Germline-derived CDR1 and CDR2 are LNHDA and SQIVND (reference sequence). V lost 4 bases to trimming and J lost 2 bases, with 14 bases between them. The CDR3 nucleotides are TGTGCCAGTAGTACCCAGGACAGATTAAACACTGAAGCTTTCTTT. Protein sequence: CASSTQDRLNTEAFF.

The V call is TRBV4-3, the J call TRBJ2-6; 7 nucleotides align to TRBD1. The CDR3 contains 18 residues. The germline V gene encodes CDR1 LGHNA and CDR2 YSLEER. J gave up 0 bases and V 0 bases, and 5 bases lay outside the gene matches. This chain's CDR3 is CASSQDRDRGSGANVLTF. DNA for the CDR3: TGCGCCAGCAGCCAAGATCGGGACAGAGGCTCTGGGGCCAACGTCCTGACTTTC.

The chain has TRBV28 and TRBJ2-2; the D gene is possibly TRBD2 (6 bases). The CDR3 contains 17 residues. The germline V gene encodes CDR1 MDHEN and CDR2 SYDVKM. Trimming shortened V by 5 bases and J by 0 bases, and 16 bases separated the two germline ends. The CDR3 DNA is TGTGCCAGCAGTCACTTTGCGGGATATTCGAACACCGGGGAGCTGTTTTTT. Translation gives CASSHFAGYSNTGELFF.

This chain uses TRBV5-4 with TRBJ2-1, with 11 bases aligning to TRBD1. The CDR3 extends over 15 amino acids. Per germline, CDR1 SGHNT and CDR2 YYREEE (reference sequence). V shed 1 base and J 6 bases; nucleotides not matched to a gene: 3. CDR3 in DNA: TGTGCCAGCAGCTTGTGGGGGACAGGGGGCAATGAGCAGTTCTTC. Translating gives CASSLWGTGGNEQFF. Supplemented by reference TRBV5-4 and TRBJ2-1, the full variable domain reads ETGVTQSPTHLIKTRGQQVTLRCSSQSGHNTVSWYQQALGQGPQFIFQYYREEENGRGNFPPRFSGLQFPNYSSELNVNALELDDSALYLCASSLWGTGGNEQFFGPGTRLTVL.

V is TRBV27 and J is TRBJ2-5; D remains unclear. The CDR3 runs to 15 residues. The V end was cut by 4 bases, the J end by 7 bases, with 19 bases between. Per germline, CDR1 MNHEY and CDR2 SMNVEV (reference sequence). CDR3 region: CASSWAAEGLATQYF. Here the CDR3 DNA reads TGTGCCAGCAGTTGGGCCGCTGAAGGGTTGGCGACCCAGTACTTC.

The rearrangement links TRBV27 to TRBJ2-7, with unresolved D. V was shortened by 1 base and J by 2 bases, with 9 bases between the two germline ends. The length of the CDR3 is 14 residues. Per the germline V gene, CDR1 is MNHEY and CDR2 is SMNVEV (reference sequence). The CDR3 region has the DNA TGTGCCAGCAGTTTATACGCAGAGGCCTACGAGCAGTACTTC. Residues: CASSLYAEAYEQYF.

This clone was counted only a few times. This chain uses TRBV4-2 with TRBJ1-2; D perhaps matches TRBD1 (5 bases). V was pared by 0 bases and J by 8 bases, with 19 bases between. Looked up from germline, CDR1 is LGHNA and CDR2 is YNFKEQ. The CDR3 consists of 16 residues. This chain's CDR3 is CASSQDGEGRVVGYTF. The CDR3 bases are TGTGCCAGCAGCCAAGATGGGGAGGGGCGAGTTGTGGGCTACACCTTC.

CDR3 loop: CASEVAEHNEQFF. Written as DNA, the CDR3 is TGTGCCAGCGAGGTAGCGGAACACAATGAGCAGTTCTTC. The genes are TRBV28 and TRBJ2-1; TRBD2 is a possible D gene (6 bases). The CDR3 contains 13 residues. Germline-derived CDR1 and CDR2 are MDHEN and SYDVKM. With 8 bases removed from V and 5 bases from J, the gap between germline ends came to 13 bases.

The chain has TRBV28 and TRBJ2-7, with D possibly TRBD1 on 6 matching bases. The germline gives CDR1 MDHEN, CDR2 SYDVKM. Trimming removed 3 bases from V and 4 bases from J, with 13 bases in between. The CDR3 sequence is 14 residues long. In DNA, the CDR3 is TGTGCCAGCAGTTTCTCGACAGGCACTTACGAGCAGTACTTC. Encoded protein: CASSFSTGTYEQYF.

CDR3 protein: CASSQLREHKETQYF. CDR3 in DNA: TGTGCCAGCTCACAGTTGCGAGAGCACAAAGAGACCCAGTACTTC. The chain uses TRBV18 and TRBJ2-5; D is unclear. The CDR3 extends over 15 amino acids. Trimming cost V 4 bases and J 3 bases, with 15 bases left between them. Germline CDR1 reads KGHSH; CDR2 reads LQKENI.

The chain joins TRBV19 to TRBJ2-7, with TRBD2 matching over 14 bases. CDR1 and CDR2 from the germline V gene are LNHDA and SQIVND (reference sequence). V lost 5 bases, J lost 2 bases, and 2 bases stayed unmatched. This CDR3 has 15 amino acids. The DNA of the CDR3 is TGTGCCAGTAGTGGGACTAGCGGGGGAGCCTACGAGCAGTACTTC. It is translated as CASSGTSGGAYEQYF.

V and J are TRBV4-1 and TRBJ2-7; D is unresolved. V was cut by 5 bases and J by 0 bases, with 11 bases left in between. Germline V gene sequence: CDR1 MGHRA, CDR2 YSYEKL. The CDR3 totals 14 residues. CDR3 DNA sequence: TGCGCCAGCAGCGCGGCAGGTAGCTCCTACGAGCAGTACTTC. Its protein is CASSAAGSSYEQYF.

The rearrangement joins TRBV28 to TRBJ1-1; 10 nucleotides match TRBD1. With 8 bases clipped from V and 1 base from J, the junction kept 10 bases outside the gene matches. CDR1 MDHEN and CDR2 SYDVKM come from the germline V gene. This CDR3 comprises 16 residues. The CDR3 nucleotides read TGTGCCAGCCCCGGGACGACAGGGGGCGAGAACACTGAAGCTTTCTTT. This sequence encodes CASPGTTGGENTEAFF. Full variable domain (outside the CDR3, taken from reference TRBV28 and TRBJ1-1): DVKVTQSSRYLVKRTGEKVFLECVQDMDHENMFWYRQDPGLGLRLIYFSYDVKMKEKGDIPEGYSVSREKKERFSLILESASTNQTSMYLCASPGTTGGENTEAFFGQGTRLTVV.

Concerning this clone: Within the sample, other DNA sequences also encode this same CDR3. This sequence joins TRBV4-1 and TRBJ2-7; possibly TRBD1 for D (5 bases). Deletions cut 1 base from V and 2 bases from J, with 6 bases between. Looked up from germline, CDR1 is MGHRA and CDR2 is YSYEKL. This CDR3 has 13 amino acids. This CDR3 is CASSQGRAYEQYF. CDR3 coding DNA: TGCGCCAGCAGCCAAGGCAGGGCCTACGAGCAGTACTTC.